The 18 T cell receptor beta chains presented below share a single source sample, sequenced in a study. TCRdb recomputed calls from the RT-PCR reads with MiXCR, one row per CDR3 protein. The table records more than 550,000 distinct CDR3 sequences, 12% to 15% of them present only once. Sample: memory CD4+ T cells from blood. The receptor set was obtained from a female donor in good health, serving as a healthy control.

The chain has TRBV12-3 or TRBV12-4 and TRBJ2-2, with TRBD2 matching 7 bases. V was pared by 6 bases and J by 1 base, with 8 bases of the junction left unmatched. The CDR3 has 16 amino acids. In DNA, the CDR3 is TGTGCCAGCAGGGTTGGGGCTAGCGGGAACACCGGGGAGCTGTTTTTT. Translated, it gives CASRVGASGNTGELFF.

This clonotype has just a few counts. The V and J genes are TRBV7-8 and TRBJ1-4, with 7 bases lining up with TRBD1. The CDR3 is made up of 16 amino acids. Germline CDR1 SGHVS, CDR2 FQNEAQ. V shed 5 bases and J 0 bases; nucleotides not matched to a gene: 6. CDR3 amino acids: CASSLQGPATNEKLFF. In nucleotides, the CDR3 is TGTGCCAGCAGCCTACAGGGGCCTGCAACTAATGAAAAACTGTTTTTT.

This clonotype was recorded a few times. CDR3 in DNA: TGTGCCAGCAGCCCCCGACAGGGGGATATCAATGGCTACACCTTC. Protein product: CASSPRQGDINGYTF. V usage is TRBV7-9 and J usage is TRBJ1-2; 9 bases are a match to TRBD1. Germline assignment: CDR1 SEHNR and CDR2 FQNEAQ (reference sequence). CDR3 length: 15 residues. J lost 6 bases, V lost 5 bases, and 10 bases had no gene match.

This clonotype came up many times. This chain links TRBV4-3 with TRBJ2-1, with D hard to call. Germline values: CDR1 LGHNA, CDR2 YSLEER. V dropped 3 bases and J dropped 4 bases, with 13 bases sitting between them. This CDR3 is 15 amino acids long. The CDR3 loop reads CASSQGSSLYNEQFF. CDR3 nucleotide sequence: TGCGCCAGCAGCCAGGGGTCTAGTTTGTACAATGAGCAGTTCTTC.

This clonotype was observed a few times. V gene TRBV7-6 combines with J gene TRBJ1-2; D call uncertain. Germline loops: CDR1 SGHVS, CDR2 FNYEAQ. The CDR3 has 13 residues. Trimming shortened V by 2 bases and J by 2 bases, and 6 bases separated the two germline ends. As DNA, the CDR3 is TGTGCCAGCAGCTTATATCAGAACTATGGCTACACCTTC. Protein product: CASSLYQNYGYTF.

This clonotype occurred a few times. This sequence joins TRBV6-2 or TRBV6-3 and TRBJ1-4, with unresolved D. This CDR3 has 12 amino acids. The germline V and J ends were trimmed by 6 bases and 6 bases, with 8 bases remaining between them. Germline V gene lookup returns CDR1 MNHEY and CDR2 SVGEGT. The CDR3 region has the DNA TGTGCCAGCAGCCCGTCGGATGAAAAACTGTTTTTT. Translation gives CASSPSDEKLFF.

This clonotype appeared a few times. V is TRBV10-2 and J is TRBJ2-1; 9 nucleotides match TRBD2. Germline CDR1 and CDR2: WSHSY and SAAADI. V lost 8 bases, J lost 8 bases, and 10 bases stayed unmatched. CDR3 length equals 14 residues. CDR3 loop: CASRQMTSGDEQFF. The CDR3 DNA reads TGCGCCAGCCGCCAAATGACTAGCGGCGATGAGCAGTTCTTC.

This clonotype occurred many times. The rearrangement links TRBV4-3 to TRBJ2-7, with 9 bases matching TRBD1. The CDR3 loop spans 15 amino acids. Trimming removed 4 bases from V and 4 bases from J; junction bases left unmatched: 8. Germline values: CDR1 LGHNA, CDR2 YSLEER. CDR3 nucleotide sequence: TGCGCCAGCAGCCTTACCGGGACAGGGTTTTACGAGCAGTACTTC. This translates into CASSLTGTGFYEQYF.

This chain joins TRBV28 and TRBJ2-1, with 8 bases identical to TRBD1. Germline CDR1 and CDR2: MDHEN and SYDVKM. This CDR3 comprises 21 residues. V lost 4 bases and J lost 0; bases outside the gene matches: 20. CDR3 nucleotide sequence: TGTGCCAGCAGTTACCTCCTTGTCTTATCTGGACAGGGAGACTCCTACAATGAGCAGTTCTTC. This codes for CASSYLLVLSGQGDSYNEQFF. Complete variable domain (other parts from reference TRBV28 and TRBJ2-1): DVKVTQSSRYLVKRTGEKVFLECVQDMDHENMFWYRQDPGLGLRLIYFSYDVKMKEKGDIPEGYSVSREKKERFSLILESASTNQTSMYLCASSYLLVLSGQGDSYNEQFFGPGTRLTVL.

This clonotype turned up a few times. The chain combines TRBV20-1 with TRBJ1-1; the D gene is possibly TRBD1 (5 bases). V gave up 1 base and J gave up 8 bases, with 11 bases separating them. CDR1 is DFQATT, CDR2 SNEGSKA, per germline (reference sequence). The CDR3 is made up of 12 amino acids. The CDR3, as DNA: TGCAGTGCTAGAGGACAGCTTGGGGAAGCTTTCTTT. Translating it yields CSARGQLGEAFF.

The chain recombines TRBV5-4 with TRBJ2-3; weak D call: TRBD2 (7 bases). CDR3 size: 16 residues. V lost 0 bases and J 4 bases, leaving 15 bases between the germline ends. Per the germline V gene, CDR1 is SGHNT and CDR2 is YYREEE (reference sequence). The CDR3 bases are TGTGCCAGCAGCTTGGGCTGGGGGGGGGCCGCAGATACGCAGTATTTT. Translated: CASSLGWGGAADTQYF.

This clonotype was counted between two and nine times. J is TRBJ2-7 and V is TRBV4-1; the match to TRBD2 covers 14 bases. CDR1 and CDR2 from the germline V gene are MGHRA and YSYEKL. The trim removed 4 bases at V and 2 bases at J, leaving 4 bases unmatched. This CDR3 contains 16 residues. The CDR3 DNA sequence: TGCGCCAGCAGCCCCACGACTAGCGGGAGGGCCTACGAGCAGTACTTC. Encoded protein: CASSPTTSGRAYEQYF.

The rearrangement uses TRBV25-1 and TRBJ2-5, with TRBD2 identical over 13 bases. The CDR3 contains 15 residues. From germline, CDR1 is MGHDK and CDR2 SYGVNS. V shed 6 bases and J 5 bases; nucleotides not matched to a gene: 6. The CDR3 nucleotides read TGTGCCAGCAGCCCACTAGCGGGGGGGTTGGAGACCCAGTACTTC. Translated: CASSPLAGGLETQYF.

V gene TRBV12-3 or TRBV12-4 combines with J gene TRBJ2-3; D may correspond to TRBD1 or TRBD2 (6 bases each). The length of the CDR3 is 15 residues. V lost 3 bases and J lost 9, with 19 bases in between. The CDR3 coding sequence is TGTGCCAGCAGTTTGAGGGTAACTAGCAGGGGAACGCAGTATTTT. This gives the protein CASSLRVTSRGTQYF.

This clonotype showed up just a few times. This chain connects TRBV3-1 to TRBJ1-6; 7 bases line up with TRBD1. Per the germline V gene, CDR1 is LGHDT and CDR2 is YNNKEL (reference sequence). V lost 1 base and J lost 9; bases outside the gene matches: 6. This CDR3 comprises 15 residues. CDR3 in amino acids: CASSQGYRGVSPLHF. DNA of the CDR3: TGTGCCAGCAGCCAAGGTTACAGGGGAGTTTCACCCCTCCACTTT.

Regarding this clonotype: A much bigger clone sits one base away, suggesting this may be a read error. V usage is TRBV30 and J usage is TRBJ2-1, with no clear D. Deletions cut 5 bases from V and 6 bases from J, with 8 bases between. The CDR3 totals 11 residues. From germline, CDR1 is GTSNPN and CDR2 SVGIG (reference sequence). The CDR3 loop is CAWRACNEQFF. CDR3 sequence (DNA): TGTGCCTGGCGCGCGTGCAATGAGCAGTTCTTC.

This clonotype was seen at least ten times. The rearrangement uses TRBV20-1 and TRBJ2-1; TRBD2 matches at 7 bases. The ends lost 4 bases at V and 3 bases at J; junction bases unmatched: 12. The CDR3 has 16 residues. CDR1 and CDR2 (germline): DFQATT, SNEGSKA (reference sequence). The CDR3: CSAKGWGAGSYNEQFF. CDR3 sequence (DNA): TGCAGTGCTAAAGGGTGGGGAGCGGGGAGCTACAATGAGCAGTTCTTC.

V gene TRBV5-1 combines with J gene TRBJ2-5; 16 bases line up with TRBD2. V gave up 5 bases and J gave up 2 bases; unmatched junction bases: 6. Germline CDR1 and CDR2: SGHRS and YFSETQ. This CDR3 region has 17 residues. The CDR3 coding sequence is TGCGCCAGCAGTGCGGGACTAGCGGGAGGGAATCAAGAGACCCAGTACTTC. The encoded protein is CASSAGLAGGNQETQYF.